Presented here are 25 T cell receptor beta chains from one specimen sequenced in a study of vaccination and CD4 T cells after COVID-19. The antigens for these receptors are not known. Documented treatment: roughly nine-day PBMC culture with coronavirus spike peptide pools or control peptides (ViraFEST assay). Harvesting of the unexposed donor's CD4+ T cells predated the COVID-19 pandemic (2011-2018). The Oncomine TCR Beta short-read assay sequenced DNA from cultured CD4+ T cells. Each CDR3 protein gets one entry after TCRdb re-called the PCR reads with MiXCR. Counted here are about 9,900 distinct CDR3 sequences, 30% to 35% occurring once; the ten biggest clones make up more than 30%. The sequencing sample was made of CD4+ T cells from blood, cultured in vitro. The receptors come from a human donor in good health.

The chain joins TRBV19 to TRBJ1-6; D not certain. From germline, CDR1 is LNHDA and CDR2 SQIVND (reference sequence). Trimming stripped 5 bases from V and 6 bases from J, with 11 bases between. The CDR3 consists of 14 residues. The CDR3 reads CASSSEGLNSPLHF. The CDR3 DNA reads as TGTGCCAGTAGTTCGGAGGGCCTTAATTCACCCCTCCACTTT.

The CDR3 loop reads CASTSTVVEAFF. The CDR3, as DNA: TGTGCCAGCACCTCGACAGTTGTTGAAGCTTTCTTT. The chain uses TRBV7-9 and TRBJ1-1; possibly TRBD1 for D (5 bases). V lost 7 bases to trimming and J lost 7 bases, with 13 bases between them. Germline loops: CDR1 SEHNR, CDR2 FQNEAQ (reference sequence). CDR3 length: 12 amino acids.

This clonotype has a handful of counts. J is TRBJ2-7 and V is TRBV6-5; D not resolved. The V and J ends lost 0 bases and 5 bases respectively, with 11 bases between them. There are 14 residues in the CDR3. CDR1 and CDR2 from the germline V gene are MNHEY and SVGAGI. CDR3: CASSYSSQIDEQYF. CDR3 bases: TGTGCCAGCAGTTACTCCTCGCAGATCGACGAGCAGTACTTC.

This clonotype was counted only a few times. The genes are TRBV6-5 and TRBJ2-7, with 8 bases identical to TRBD2. CDR3 size: 17 residues. The V segment lost 2 bases and the J segment 0 bases; nucleotides outside the gene matches: 9. Germline CDR1 reads MNHEY; CDR2 reads SVGAGI. The CDR3 spells CASSYRLSGASSYEQYF. The CDR3 DNA is TGTGCCAGCAGTTACCGACTTAGCGGGGCGAGCTCCTACGAGCAGTACTTC.

V gene TRBV30 combines with J gene TRBJ1-1; D is ambiguous. Trimming stripped 2 bases from V and 6 bases from J, with 13 bases between. Germline CDR1 and CDR2: GTSNPN and SVGIG (reference sequence). CDR3 size: 13 residues. CDR3 protein: CAWSIERTAEAFF. For the CDR3, the DNA is TGTGCCTGGAGTATAGAGAGGACGGCTGAAGCTTTCTTT.

The J gene is TRBJ2-3, the V gene TRBV20-1, with D possibly TRBD2 on 7 matching bases. Deletions cut 0 bases from V and 7 bases from J, with 20 bases between. Germline values: CDR1 DFQATT, CDR2 SNEGSKA (reference sequence). The CDR3 is 16 amino acids. As DNA, the CDR3 is TGCAGTGCTAGAGATCTGGGGGGGCGGCCTGGAAATACGCAGTATTTT. Translation gives CSARDLGGRPGNTQYF.

By sample share, this clonotype is medium-sized. The gene calls are TRBV20-1 and TRBJ1-5; D is unresolved. The CDR3 has 17 amino acids. The V and J ends lost 3 bases and 2 bases respectively, with 20 bases between them. Germline CDR1 and CDR2: DFQATT and SNEGSKA (reference sequence). The CDR3 loop is CSASPPEGILGNQPQHF. The CDR3 bases are TGCAGTGCTAGCCCTCCCGAGGGCATTTTAGGCAATCAGCCCCAGCATTTT.

This clonotype was observed a few times. This chain joins TRBV6-1 and TRBJ2-7; TRBD1 agrees at 7 bases. V dropped 5 bases and J dropped 3; count of bases not matched to a gene: 16. This CDR3 contains 17 residues. Germline V CDR1 and CDR2: MNHNS, SASEGT. The chain's CDR3 is CASSKDFTGTDVYEQYF. CDR3 sequence (DNA): TGTGCCAGCAGTAAAGACTTTACCGGGACAGATGTCTACGAGCAGTACTTC.

The rearrangement uses TRBV19 and TRBJ2-3; tentative D call: TRBD2 (6 bases). There are 13 residues in the CDR3. Per germline, CDR1 LNHDA and CDR2 SQIVND (reference sequence). The V end lost 7 bases, the J end lost 1 base, and 9 bases lay between the germline ends. The CDR3 is CASTAGRTDTQYF. The DNA of the CDR3 is TGTGCCAGTACGGCGGGGCGCACAGATACGCAGTATTTT.

V usage is TRBV20-1 and J usage is TRBJ1-6; weak D call: TRBD1 (6 bases). V dropped 6 bases and J dropped 9 bases, with 18 bases sitting between them. CDR1 DFQATT and CDR2 SNEGSKA come from the germline V gene (reference sequence). CDR3 length: 14 residues. The CDR3 region has the DNA TGCAGTGCGCACCGCGGGACACTATTTTCACCCCTCCACTTT. It translates to CSAHRGTLFSPLHF.

The rearrangement links TRBV20-1 to TRBJ1-2; D might be TRBD1 (5 bases). Deletions cut 0 bases from V and 5 bases from J, with 16 bases between. Germline V lookup: CDR1 DFQATT, CDR2 SNEGSKA (reference sequence). This CDR3 has 15 residues. The CDR3 spells CSARERGARAYGYTF. The DNA of the CDR3 is TGCAGTGCTAGAGAACGAGGGGCCCGCGCGTATGGCTACACCTTC.

There are a few counts of this clonotype. The chain carries TRBV2 and TRBJ1-1; D is perhaps TRBD1 (6 bases). This CDR3 has 13 residues. Germline-derived CDR1 and CDR2 are SNHLY and FYNNEI. V gave up 5 bases and J gave up 3 bases, with 10 bases separating them. Here the CDR3 DNA reads TGTGCCAGCAGTACCACAGGGTACACTGAAGCTTTCTTT. It is translated as CASSTTGYTEAFF.

This sequence joins TRBV28 and TRBJ1-2, with D unclear. Germline CDR1 MDHEN, CDR2 SYDVKM. Trimming left V 8 bases short and J 4 bases short, with 11 bases between. The CDR3 length is 12 residues. This CDR3 reads CASGRSAYGYTF. The CDR3, as DNA: TGTGCCAGCGGACGTTCGGCCTATGGCTACACCTTC.

This clonotype was seen a few times. V gene TRBV7-9 combines with J gene TRBJ1-2, with 7 positions matching TRBD1. The germline V gene has CDR1 SEHNR and CDR2 FQNEAQ (reference sequence). This CDR3 is 14 amino acids long. The junction had 4 bases not matched to a gene; V was cut back by 2 bases and J by 4 bases. The chain's CDR3 is CASSLQGESYGYTF. The CDR3 DNA reads as TGTGCCAGCAGCTTACAGGGGGAGAGCTATGGCTACACCTTC.

The chain recombines TRBV21-1 with TRBJ1-1. TRBV21-1 is described as a pseudogene. The CDR3 covers 10 residues. The DNA for the CDR3 is TGTGCCAGCAGCAACTTAGAAGCTTTCTTT. Protein product: CASSNLEAFF.

V and J are TRBV6-4 and TRBJ1-1, with 10 bases lining up with TRBD1. Germline CDR1 and CDR2: MRHNA and SNTAGT. This CDR3 region has 11 residues. The CDR3 DNA is TGTGCAGGGACAGGGGTACTTGAAGCTTTCTTT. Translation: CAGTGVLEAFF.

The chain links TRBV5-1 to TRBJ2-5; TRBD2 agrees at 10 bases. Losses at the gene ends were 6 bases for V and 5 bases for J; bases not matched to a gene: 16. Per the germline V gene, CDR1 is SGHRS and CDR2 is YFSETQ. The CDR3 totals 17 residues. The CDR3 DNA reads as TGCGCCAGCACCGTGGGGGCCAGCGGGGGGGCCAGTGAGACCCAGTACTTC. Encoded protein: CASTVGASGGASETQYF.

A few counts support this clonotype. The chain couples TRBV19 to TRBJ2-7; TRBD1 is a possible D gene (6 bases). CDR1 and CDR2 (germline): LNHDA, SQIVND (reference sequence). Trimming left V 3 bases short and J 7 bases short, with 13 bases between. The CDR3 is 13 residues long. The CDR3 reads CASSIPGQGEQYF. Written as DNA, the CDR3 is TGTGCCAGTAGTATTCCAGGCCAGGGGGAGCAGTACTTC.

Within the sample, this clonotype is medium-sized. This chain uses TRBV6-5 with TRBJ1-6; 8 bases fit TRBD1. The CDR3 contains 13 residues. V lost 0 bases and J lost 11; bases outside the gene matches: 0. Germline assignment: CDR1 MNHEY and CDR2 SVGAGI. The CDR3 here is CASSYSQGAPLHF. Here the CDR3 DNA reads TGTGCCAGCAGTTACTCACAGGGGGCACCCCTCCACTTT.

CDR3 bases: TGTGCCAGCAGTGAATATAGCGAAAAACTGTTTTTT. This sequence encodes CASSEYSEKLFF. The rearrangement links TRBV6-1 to TRBJ1-4, with D hard to call. The CDR3 is 12 residues long. Looked up from germline, CDR1 is MNHNS and CDR2 is SASEGT. V lost 2 bases and J 8 bases, leaving 6 bases between the germline ends.

This clonotype qualifies as large. J is TRBJ2-5 and V is TRBV5-4, with 10 positions matching TRBD2. V shed 5 bases and J 3 bases; nucleotides not matched to a gene: 7. The CDR3 loop spans 15 amino acids. Per germline, CDR1 SGHNT and CDR2 YYREEE (reference sequence). The CDR3 spells CASRMSGGGKETQYF. CDR3 bases: TGTGCCAGCAGAATGAGCGGGGGGGGGAAAGAGACCCAGTACTTC. The variable domain in full, completed from reference TRBV5-4 and TRBJ2-5, reads ETGVTQSPTHLIKTRGQQVTLRCSSQSGHNTVSWYQQALGQGPQFIFQYYREEENGRGNFPPRFSGLQFPNYSSELNVNALELDDSALYLCASRMSGGGKETQYFGPGTRLLVL.

In this sample, this clonotype turned up a few times. This chain connects TRBV19 to TRBJ1-2; D ambiguous. Germline V gene lookup returns CDR1 LNHDA and CDR2 SQIVND (reference sequence). The CDR3 sequence is 15 residues long. Trimming stripped 7 bases from V and 5 bases from J, with 20 bases between. In nucleotides, the CDR3 is TGTGCCAGTACCCCGCGGACGGTGGTCGGGTATGGCTACACCTTC. Translated, it gives CASTPRTVVGYGYTF.

The chain links TRBV9 to TRBJ2-1; tentatively, D is TRBD2 (6 bases). CDR3 size: 13 residues. In germline, CDR1 is SGDLS, CDR2 YYNGEE. With 5 bases removed from V and 5 bases from J, the gap between germline ends came to 11 bases. The CDR3 DNA is TGTGCCAGCAGTTGGAAGCGGGACAATGAGCAGTTCTTC. Protein sequence: CASSWKRDNEQFF. Complete variable domain (other parts from reference TRBV9 and TRBJ2-1): DSGVTQTPKHLITATGQRVTLRCSPRSGDLSVYWYQQSLDQGLQFLIQYYNGEERAKGNILERFSAQQFPDLHSELNLSSLELGDSALYFCASSWKRDNEQFFGPGTRLTVL.

This clonotype was counted between two and nine times. The chain has TRBV7-2 and TRBJ2-5, with 9 positions matching TRBD2. The CDR3 is 12 residues long. From germline, CDR1 is SGHTA and CDR2 FQGNSA. CDR3 coding DNA: TGTGAAGCGGGGGGACCTAAGAAGACCCAGTACTTC. Translation: CEAGGPKKTQYF. Filled out from reference TRBV7-2 and TRBJ2-5, the complete variable domain reads GAGVSQSPSNKVTEKGKDVELRCDPISGHTALYWYRQSLGQGLEFLIYFQGNSAPDKSGLPSDRFSAERTGGSVSTLTIQRTQQEDSAVYLCEAGGPKKTQYFGPGTRLLVL.

In this sample, this clonotype turned up a few times. CDR3 nucleotide sequence: TGTGCCAGCAGCACTCGGACAGGGCGCATGAACACTGAAGCTTTCTTT. Translating it yields CASSTRTGRMNTEAFF. V usage is TRBV2 and J usage is TRBJ1-1; 8 bases agree with TRBD1. Trimming at V came to 6 bases and at J to 0 bases, leaving 9 bases not matched to a gene. The V gene's germline CDR1 is SNHLY and CDR2 FYNNEI. The CDR3 spans 16 residues. The variable domain in full, with the rest retrieved from reference TRBV2 and TRBJ1-1, is EPEVTQTPSHQVTQMGQEVILRCVPISNHLYFYWYRQILGQKVEFLVSFYNNEISEKSEIFDDQFSVERPDGSNFTLKIRSTKLEDSAMYFCASSTRTGRMNTEAFFGQGTRLTVV.